This TCR beta chain was profiled in a study of tumor-infiltrating lymphocytes in primary liver carcinoma. Study results and caveats: Relative to blood, tumors carried a significantly larger fraction of the repertoire in their top 250 clones (p = 0.039).

Regarding this clonotype: Its antigen remains unknown. A junction boundary mismatches the germline segment, possibly from a read error.

Unsorted whole blood supplied the blood RNA, and germline DNA was isolated too. CDR1 is SGHAT, CDR2 FQNNGV, per germline. The length of the CDR3 is 14 residues. The input was about 490 ng total RNA; TCR beta cDNA was made from it with a constant-region primer. For TCR beta, libraries were produced by three nested multiplex PCR rounds using slightly modified ARM-PCR. Researchers ran the first two PCR rounds for about 11 cycles each with TRBV1-TRBV30 forward primers and a C-beta reverse primer. TCRdb ran MiXCR on the multiplex PCR reads and lists one entry per CDR3 protein. Here the sample spans approximately 340,000 distinct CDR3 sequences, 65% being singletons.

The sequence derives from a man in his forties or fifties with primary liver carcinoma and hepatitis B virus infection. The chain has TRBV11-2 and TRBJ2-7; the match to TRBD1 covers 8 bases. The sequencing sample was made of peripheral blood. The CDR3 DNA reads TGTGACAGCAGCTCAGGGACAGGAGGCTACGAGCAGTACTTC. Encoded protein: CDSSSGTGGYEQYF.